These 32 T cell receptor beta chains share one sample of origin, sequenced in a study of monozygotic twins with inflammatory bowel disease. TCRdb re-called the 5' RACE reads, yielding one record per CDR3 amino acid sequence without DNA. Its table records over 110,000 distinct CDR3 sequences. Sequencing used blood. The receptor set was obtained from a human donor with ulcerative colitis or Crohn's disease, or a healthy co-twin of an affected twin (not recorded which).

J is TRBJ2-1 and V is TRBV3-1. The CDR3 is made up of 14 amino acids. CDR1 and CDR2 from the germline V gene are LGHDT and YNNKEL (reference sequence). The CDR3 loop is CASSQEGRYNEQFF.

The CDR3 here is CASSAFQGASSNQPQHF. The rearrangement uses TRBV2 and TRBJ1-5; TCRdb designates TRBD1, a call that cannot be tested without DNA. The CDR3 runs 17 residues. The V gene's germline CDR1 is SNHLY and CDR2 FYNNEI.

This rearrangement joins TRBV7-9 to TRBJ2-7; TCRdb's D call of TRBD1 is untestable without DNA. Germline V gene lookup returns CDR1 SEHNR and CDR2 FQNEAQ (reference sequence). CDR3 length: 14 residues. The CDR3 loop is CASRPGTGAYEQYF.

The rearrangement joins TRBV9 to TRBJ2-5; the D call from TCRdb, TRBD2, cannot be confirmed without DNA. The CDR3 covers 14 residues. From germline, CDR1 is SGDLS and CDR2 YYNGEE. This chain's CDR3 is CASSVGSPKETQYF. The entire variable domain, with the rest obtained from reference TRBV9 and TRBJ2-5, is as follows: DSGVTQTPKHLITATGQRVTLRCSPRSGDLSVYWYQQSLDQGLQFLIQYYNGEERAKGNILERFSAQQFPDLHSELNLSSLELGDSALYFCASSVGSPKETQYFGPGTRLLVL.

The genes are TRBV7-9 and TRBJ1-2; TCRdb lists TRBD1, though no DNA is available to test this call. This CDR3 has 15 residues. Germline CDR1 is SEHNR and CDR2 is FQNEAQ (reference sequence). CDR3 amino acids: CASSFTGGSNYGYTF. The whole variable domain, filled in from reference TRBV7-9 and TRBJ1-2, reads DTGVSQNPRHKITKRGQNVTFRCDPISEHNRLYWYRQTLGQGPEFLTYFQNEAQLEKSRLLSDRFSAERPKGSFSTLEIQRTEQGDSAMYLCASSFTGGSNYGYTFGSGTRLTVV.

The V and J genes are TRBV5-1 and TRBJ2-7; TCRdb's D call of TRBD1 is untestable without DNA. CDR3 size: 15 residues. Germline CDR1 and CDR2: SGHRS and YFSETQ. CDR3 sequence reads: CASSTRQGDSYEQYF.

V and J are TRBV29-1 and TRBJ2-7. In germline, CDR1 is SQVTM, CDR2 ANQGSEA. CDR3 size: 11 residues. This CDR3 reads CSVRGPYEQYF.

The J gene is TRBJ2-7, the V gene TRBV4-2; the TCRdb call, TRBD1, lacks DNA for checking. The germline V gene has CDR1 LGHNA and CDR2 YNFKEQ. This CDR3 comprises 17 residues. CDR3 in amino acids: CASSQTGGRTGTYEQYF.

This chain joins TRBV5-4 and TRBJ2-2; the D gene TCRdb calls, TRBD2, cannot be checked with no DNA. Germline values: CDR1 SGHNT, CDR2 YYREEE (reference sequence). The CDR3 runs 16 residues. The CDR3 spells CASSRTSGGYTGELFF. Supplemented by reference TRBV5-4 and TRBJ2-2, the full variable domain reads ETGVTQSPTHLIKTRGQQVTLRCSSQSGHNTVSWYQQALGQGPQFIFQYYREEENGRGNFPPRFSGLQFPNYSSELNVNALELDDSALYLCASSRTSGGYTGELFFGEGSRLTVL.

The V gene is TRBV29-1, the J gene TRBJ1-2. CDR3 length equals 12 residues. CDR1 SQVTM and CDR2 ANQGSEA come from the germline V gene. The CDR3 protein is CSVETENYGYTF. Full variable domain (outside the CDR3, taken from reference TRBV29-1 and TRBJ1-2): SAVISQKPSRDICQRGTSLTIQCQVDSQVTMMFWYRQQPGQSLTLIATANQGSEATYESGFVIDKFPISRPNLTFSTLTVSNMSPEDSSIYLCSVETENYGYTFGSGTRLTVV.

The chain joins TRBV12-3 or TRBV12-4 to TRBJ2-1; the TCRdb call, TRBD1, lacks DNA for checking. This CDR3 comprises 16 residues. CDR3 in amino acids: CASSFLGTVNYNEQFF.

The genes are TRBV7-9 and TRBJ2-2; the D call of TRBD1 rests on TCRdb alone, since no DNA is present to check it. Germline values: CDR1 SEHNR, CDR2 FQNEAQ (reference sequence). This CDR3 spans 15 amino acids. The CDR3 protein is CASSLALAGAWELFF.

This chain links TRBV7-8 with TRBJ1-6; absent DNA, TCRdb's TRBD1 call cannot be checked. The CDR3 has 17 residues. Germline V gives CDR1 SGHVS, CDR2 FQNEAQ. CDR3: CASSLEARYRGGSPLHF.

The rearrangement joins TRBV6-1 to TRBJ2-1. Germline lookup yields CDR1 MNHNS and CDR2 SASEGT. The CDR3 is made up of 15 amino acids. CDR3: CASSEAPRSGYEQFF.

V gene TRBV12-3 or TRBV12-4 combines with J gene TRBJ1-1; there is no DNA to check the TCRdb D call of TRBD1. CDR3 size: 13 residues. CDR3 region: CASRDRSNTEAFF.

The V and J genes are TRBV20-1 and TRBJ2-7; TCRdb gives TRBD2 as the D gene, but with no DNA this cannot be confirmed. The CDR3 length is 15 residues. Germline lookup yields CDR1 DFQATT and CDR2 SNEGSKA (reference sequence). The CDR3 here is CSATNPTSGGDEQYF.

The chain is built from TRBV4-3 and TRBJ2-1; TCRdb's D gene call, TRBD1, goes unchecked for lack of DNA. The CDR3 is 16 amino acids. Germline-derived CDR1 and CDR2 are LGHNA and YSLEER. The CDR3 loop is CASSPHYDRQNNEQFF.

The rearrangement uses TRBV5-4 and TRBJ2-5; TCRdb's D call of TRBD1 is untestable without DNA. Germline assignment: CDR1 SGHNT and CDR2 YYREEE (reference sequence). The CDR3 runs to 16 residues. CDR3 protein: CASSLEVGGGTWTQYF.

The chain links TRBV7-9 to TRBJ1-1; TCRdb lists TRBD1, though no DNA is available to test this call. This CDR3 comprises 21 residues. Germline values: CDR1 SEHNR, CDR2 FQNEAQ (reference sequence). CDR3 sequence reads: CASSLDPPSAGGEPGNTEAFF.

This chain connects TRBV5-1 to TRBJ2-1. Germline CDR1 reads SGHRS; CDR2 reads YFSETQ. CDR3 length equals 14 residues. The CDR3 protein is CASSLGASYNEQFF.

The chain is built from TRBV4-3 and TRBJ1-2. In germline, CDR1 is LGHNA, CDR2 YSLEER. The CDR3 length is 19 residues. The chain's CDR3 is CASSQDESGSSAGLYGYTF.

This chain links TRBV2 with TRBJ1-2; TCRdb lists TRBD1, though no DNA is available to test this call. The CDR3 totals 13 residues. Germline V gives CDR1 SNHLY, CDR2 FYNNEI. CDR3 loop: CASIKDRSYGYTF.

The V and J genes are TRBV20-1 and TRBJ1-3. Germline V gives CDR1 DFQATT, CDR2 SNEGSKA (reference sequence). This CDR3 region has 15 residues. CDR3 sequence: CSASGGALSGNTIYF.

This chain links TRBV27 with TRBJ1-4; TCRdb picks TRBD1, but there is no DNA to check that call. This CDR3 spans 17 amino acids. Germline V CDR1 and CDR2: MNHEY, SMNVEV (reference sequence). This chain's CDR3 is CASRPFGDQPRNEKLFF.

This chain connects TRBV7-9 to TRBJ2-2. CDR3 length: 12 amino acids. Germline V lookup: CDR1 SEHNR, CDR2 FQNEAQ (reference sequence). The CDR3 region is CASKRGPGELFF. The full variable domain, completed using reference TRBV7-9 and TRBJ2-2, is DTGVSQNPRHKITKRGQNVTFRCDPISEHNRLYWYRQTLGQGPEFLTYFQNEAQLEKSRLLSDRFSAERPKGSFSTLEIQRTEQGDSAMYLCASKRGPGELFFGEGSRLTVL.

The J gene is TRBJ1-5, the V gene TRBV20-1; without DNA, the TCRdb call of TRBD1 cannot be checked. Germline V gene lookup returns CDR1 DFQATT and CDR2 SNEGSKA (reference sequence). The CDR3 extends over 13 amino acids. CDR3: CSATGDSNQPQHF.

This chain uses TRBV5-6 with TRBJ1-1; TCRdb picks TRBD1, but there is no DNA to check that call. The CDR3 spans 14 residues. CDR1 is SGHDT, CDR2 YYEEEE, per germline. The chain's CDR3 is CASSWEGLYTEAFF.

CDR3: CASSLFTYSPLHF. The chain couples TRBV5-8 to TRBJ1-6. The germline V gene encodes CDR1 SGHTS and CDR2 YDEGEE. The CDR3 contains 13 residues.

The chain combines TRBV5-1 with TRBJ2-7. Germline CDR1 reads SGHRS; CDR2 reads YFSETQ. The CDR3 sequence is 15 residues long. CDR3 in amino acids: CASSLERVSSYEQYF.

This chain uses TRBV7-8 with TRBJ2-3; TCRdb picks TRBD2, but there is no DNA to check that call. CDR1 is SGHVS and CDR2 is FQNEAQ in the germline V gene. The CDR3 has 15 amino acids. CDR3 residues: CASSQLLGARDTQYF.

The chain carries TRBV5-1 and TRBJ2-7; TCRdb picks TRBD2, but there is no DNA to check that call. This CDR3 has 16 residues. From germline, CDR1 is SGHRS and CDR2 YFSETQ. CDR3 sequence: CASSLGLAGTLYEQYF.

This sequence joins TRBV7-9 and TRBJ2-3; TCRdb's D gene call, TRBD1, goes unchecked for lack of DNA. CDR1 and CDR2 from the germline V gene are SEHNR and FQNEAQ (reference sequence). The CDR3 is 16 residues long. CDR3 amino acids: CASSRGASTSTDTQYF.